A selection of T cell receptor beta chains follows, all from one sample in a study of blood T cell repertoires in COVID-19. Clones were sequenced by immunoSEQ multiplex PCR, and TCRdb holds only the in-frame ones, with some missing. The sample holds 300,000 to 400,000 clones, around 88% seen once. Sequencing was carried out using peripheral blood. These receptor sequences come from a woman in her sixties or seventies with COVID-19, enrolled during active disease. Each CDR3 is given with its conserved first and last residue. The D gene is left open where the match is weak. Clone sizes are given selectively: once, few, many, or a class where the clone is expanded.

d_call j_call clone_size v_call cdr3_aa cdr3_nt
NA TRBJ2-7 NA TRBV6-5 CASSYTDSSYEQYF TGTGCCAGCAGTTACACGGACAGCTCCTACGAGCAGTACTTC
TRBD1 TRBJ2-7 NA TRBV18 CASSQPGQGIYEQYF TGTGCCAGCTCACAACCGGGACAGGGGATCTACGAGCAGTACTTC
NA TRBJ1-2 once TRBV2 CASSEEKGTGGYTF TGTGCCAGCAGTGAGGAAAAAGGTACGGGTGGCTACACCTTC
TRBD1 TRBJ2-7 NA TRBV18 CASSPPAGQGFYEQYF TGTGCCAGCTCACCACCGGCTGGACAGGGATTCTACGAGCAGTACTTC
NA TRBJ1-2 NA TRBV6-5 CASSRQDYGYTF TGTGCCAGCAGTAGACAGGACTATGGCTACACCTTC
TRBD2 TRBJ2-3 NA TRBV6-2/TRBV6-3 CATSIGLAGGRNTQYF TGTGCCACCAGCATTGGGCTAGCGGGGGGGCGGAATACGCAGTATTTT
TRBD2 TRBJ2-1 NA TRBV7-2 CASSAGGGGANNEQFF TGTGCCAGCAGCGCAGGAGGCGGGGGGGCCAATAATGAGCAGTTCTTC
TRBD1 TRBJ2-2 NA TRBV4-1 CASSTGGPNTGELFF TGCGCCAGCAGCACAGGGGGCCCGAACACCGGGGAGCTGTTTTTT
TRBD1 TRBJ1-1 NA TRBV5-5 CASSLFPIGQGANTEAFF TGTGCCAGCAGCTTGTTTCCTATCGGACAGGGGGCGAACACTGAAGCTTTCTTT
TRBD2 TRBJ2-5 NA TRBV18 CASSPPGTLAGEETQYF TGTGCCAGCTCACCACCCGGTACACTAGCGGGAGAAGAGACCCAGTACTTC
TRBD2 TRBJ2-1 NA TRBV30 CASRGGPNNEQFF TGTGCCTCACGGGGGGGACCAAACAATGAGCAGTTCTTC
NA TRBJ2-3 NA TRBV29-1 CSVDSPGVSTDTQYF TGCAGCGTTGACTCGCCAGGGGTTAGCACAGATACGCAGTATTTT
TRBD2 TRBJ2-3 NA TRBV6-1 CASSANLAGSTDTQYF TGTGCCAGCAGTGCAAATCTAGCGGGGTCCACAGATACGCAGTATTTT
TRBD1 TRBJ1-2 NA TRBV7-8 CASSGARDRWGLIDGYTF TGTGCCAGCAGCGGGGCCCGGGACAGGTGGGGGTTAATTGATGGCTACACCTTC
NA TRBJ2-7 NA TRBV27 CASSLKRVSYEQYF TGTGCCAGCAGTTTGAAGCGGGTCTCCTACGAGCAGTACTTC
TRBD1 TRBJ1-6 NA TRBV19 CASNPNPRQGSPLHF TGTGCCAGTAATCCTAACCCCAGACAGGGGTCACCCCTCCACTTT
TRBD2 TRBJ2-1 NA TRBV7-2 CASSLVRGGGGRGNEQFF TGTGCCAGCAGCTTAGTTCGTGGGGGCGGGGGGCGGGGTAATGAGCAGTTCTTC
NA TRBJ1-1 NA TRBV9 CASSVSGAIPFF TGTGCCAGCAGCGTAAGCGGTGCGATACCTTTCTTT
NA TRBJ1-2 NA TRBV30 CAWSLLGVNYGYTF TGTGCCTGGAGTTTGTTAGGGGTTAACTATGGCTACACCTTC
NA TRBJ1-2 NA TRBV11-3 CASSLVNYGYTF TGTGCCAGCAGCTTAGTAAACTATGGCTACACCTTC
NA TRBJ1-2 few TRBV7-9 CASSPPQGGYTF TGTGCCAGCAGCCCACCGCAGGGTGGCTACACCTTC
TRBD1 TRBJ1-5 NA TRBV19 CASSAGTVISNQPQHF TGTGCCAGTAGTGCCGGGACAGTGATTAGCAATCAGCCCCAGCATTTT
NA TRBJ2-5 NA TRBV5-1 CASSLTAGQETQYF TGCGCCAGCAGCTTGACGGCAGGGCAAGAGACCCAGTACTTC
NA TRBJ2-7 NA TRBV6-1 CASSEYPGTYEQYF TGTGCCAGCAGTGAATACCCAGGGACATACGAGCAGTACTTC
NA TRBJ1-2 once TRBV7-2 CASSRGSFYGYTF TGTGCCAGCAGCCGCGGATCCTTCTATGGCTACACCTTC
NA TRBJ1-6 once TRBV5-1 CASSPEIGGAKNSPLHF TGCGCCAGCTCCCCCGAGATTGGGGGCGCAAAGAATTCACCCCTCCACTTT
NA TRBJ2-5 NA TRBV7-9 CASSLFTGLYQETQYF TGTGCCAGCAGCTTATTCACGGGACTTTACCAAGAGACCCAGTACTTC
NA TRBJ2-4 NA TRBV4-1 CASSQHPSRGAAKNIQYF TGCGCCAGCAGCCAACATCCTTCCCGGGGGGCAGCCAAAAACATTCAGTACTTC
TRBD2 TRBJ2-5 NA TRBV5-1 CASSLGLAGQETQYF TGCGCCAGCAGCTTGGGACTAGCGGGGCAAGAGACCCAGTACTTC
TRBD1 TRBJ1-1 NA TRBV19 CASWDIGGGIGPDTEAFF TGTGCCAGTTGGGATATAGGGGGCGGAATTGGCCCCGACACTGAAGCTTTCTTT
NA TRBJ1-3 once TRBV2 CASSESTVSGNTIYF TGTGCCAGCAGTGAATCGACAGTCTCTGGAAACACCATATATTTT
NA TRBJ1-5 once TRBV21-1 CASSNPLSQPQHF TGTGCCAGCAGCAACCCCCTGAGTCAGCCCCAGCATTTT
NA TRBJ2-3 NA TRBV5-1 CASATPSSTDTQYF TGCGCCAGCGCGACTCCCTCTTCCACAGATACGCAGTATTTT
TRBD2 TRBJ2-1 NA TRBV10-3 CAISREGHEQFF TGTGCCATCAGTCGGGAGGGCCATGAGCAGTTCTTC
TRBD1 TRBJ1-1 NA TRBV30 CAWSWGQGTEAFF TGTGCCTGGAGCTGGGGACAGGGGACTGAAGCTTTCTTT
TRBD2 TRBJ2-7 NA TRBV7-9 CASSPTTSGGPNSYEQYF TGTGCCAGCAGCCCAACTACTAGCGGGGGACCAAACTCCTACGAGCAGTACTTC
TRBD1 TRBJ2-7 NA TRBV7-6 CASSLGLTGNEQYF TGTGCCAGCAGCTTAGGCCTGACAGGGAACGAGCAGTACTTC
TRBD1 TRBJ1-1 once TRBV29-1 CSVNRGGRNTEAFF TGCAGCGTAAACAGGGGGGGTAGAAACACTGAAGCTTTCTTT
TRBD2 TRBJ2-5 NA TRBV6-6 CASRPTSGGVTQYF TGTGCCAGCAGGCCGACTAGCGGGGGTGTGACCCAGTACTTC
TRBD2 TRBJ2-5 NA TRBV6-2/TRBV6-3 CASSPGLAGGHETQYF TGTGCCAGCAGTCCAGGACTAGCGGGGGGGCATGAGACCCAGTACTTC